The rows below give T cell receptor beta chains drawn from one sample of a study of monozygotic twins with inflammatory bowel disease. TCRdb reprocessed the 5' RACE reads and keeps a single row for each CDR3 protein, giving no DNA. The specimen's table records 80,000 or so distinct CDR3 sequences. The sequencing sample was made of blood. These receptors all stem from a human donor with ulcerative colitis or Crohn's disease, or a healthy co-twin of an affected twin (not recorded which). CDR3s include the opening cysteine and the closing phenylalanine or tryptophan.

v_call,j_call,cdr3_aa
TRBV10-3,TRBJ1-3,CAIRPGQGLSSGNTIYF
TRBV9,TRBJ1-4,CASSASAGQGGEKLFF
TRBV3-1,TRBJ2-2,CASSQGTGINTGELFF
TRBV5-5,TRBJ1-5,CASSSTPDQPQHF
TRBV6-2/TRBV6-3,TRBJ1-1,CASSYGGWVAPNTEAFF
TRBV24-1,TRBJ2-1,CATSAPGLVNNEQFF
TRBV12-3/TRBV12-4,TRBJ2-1,CASSPGLAGGPSYNEQFF
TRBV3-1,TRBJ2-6,CASTPTKPISGANVLTF
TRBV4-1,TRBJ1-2,CASSQAISGGRGYTF
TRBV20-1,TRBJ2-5,CSASIAGGPQQETQYF